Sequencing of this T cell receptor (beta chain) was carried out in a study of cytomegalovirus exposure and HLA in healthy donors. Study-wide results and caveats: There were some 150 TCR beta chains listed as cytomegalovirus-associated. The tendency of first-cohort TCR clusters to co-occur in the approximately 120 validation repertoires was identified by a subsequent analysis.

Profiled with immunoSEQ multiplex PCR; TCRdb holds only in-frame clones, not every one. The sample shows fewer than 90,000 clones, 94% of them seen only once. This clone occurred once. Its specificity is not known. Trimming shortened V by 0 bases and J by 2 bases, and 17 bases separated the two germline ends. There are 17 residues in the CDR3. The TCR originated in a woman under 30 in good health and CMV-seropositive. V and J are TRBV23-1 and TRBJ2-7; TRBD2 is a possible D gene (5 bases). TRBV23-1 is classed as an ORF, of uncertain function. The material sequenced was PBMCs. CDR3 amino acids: CASSQSWKEAGTYEQYF. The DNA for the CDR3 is TGCGCCAGCAGTCAATCGTGGAAGGAGGCTGGGACCTACGAGCAGTACTTC.